One and the same sample provided the 29 T cell receptor beta chains below, sequenced in a study of OX40 agonist ivuxolimab in advanced cancers. Sequenced by immunoSEQ multiplex PCR; TCRdb stores in-frame clones only, minus some. Of roughly 66,000 clones in the sample, 82% were seen once. The sequencing here drew on CD4+ or CD8+ T cells sorted from blood, taken in a trial of the OX40 agonist ivuxolimab. The receptors were sampled from an adult with an advanced solid tumor such as melanoma, head and neck, liver or kidney cancer.

The V call is TRBV18, the J call TRBJ1-2, with D unresolved. Trimming left V 3 bases short and J 3 bases short, with 20 bases between. The germline CDR1 and CDR2 sequences are KGHSH and LQKENI. This CDR3 has 17 amino acids. CDR3 DNA: TGTGCCAGCTCACCCGCGGCCCTCCGTCGGGCTGACTATGGCTACACCTTC. Encoded protein: CASSPAALRRADYGYTF.

The chain uses TRBV7-7 and TRBJ1-3, with D unresolved. Deletions cut 2 bases from V and 3 bases from J, with 2 bases between. The CDR3 contains 12 residues. Germline assignment: CDR1 SSHAT and CDR2 FNYEAQ (reference sequence). The DNA for the CDR3 is TGTGCCAGCAGCTTACTTGGAAACACCATATATTTT. Protein sequence: CASSLLGNTIYF.

The chain is built from TRBV19 and TRBJ2-1; 9 bases are shared with TRBD2. The CDR3 has 15 amino acids. Looked up from germline, CDR1 is LNHDA and CDR2 is SQIVND (reference sequence). The V and J ends lost 8 bases and 0 bases, in that order; junction bases with no gene match: 5. CDR3 nucleotide sequence: TGTGCCAGTTACGGGCGGGGGGGCTCCTACAATGAGCAGTTCTTC. Encoded protein: CASYGRGGSYNEQFF.

The chain joins TRBV7-9 to TRBJ2-1; D is unresolved. CDR1 and CDR2 from the germline V gene are SEHNR and FQNEAQ (reference sequence). The CDR3 has 11 amino acids. V was pared by 2 bases and J by 8 bases, with 4 bases between. CDR3: CASSLSHEQFF. As DNA, the CDR3 is TGTGCCAGCAGCTTATCCCATGAGCAGTTCTTC.

The V gene is TRBV6-5, the J gene TRBJ2-1; unclear D gene. The V gene lost 7 bases and the J gene lost 8 bases, with 21 bases spanning the gap. Germline V gene lookup returns CDR1 MNHEY and CDR2 SVGAGI. The CDR3 runs 15 residues. This chain's CDR3 is CASKVWKERIYEQFF. Written as DNA, the CDR3 is TGTGCCAGCAAAGTGTGGAAAGAGAGGATATATGAGCAGTTCTTC.

This chain connects TRBV7-9 to TRBJ2-7; 14 bases match TRBD2. With 5 bases clipped from V and 7 bases from J, the junction kept 4 bases outside the gene matches. CDR1 and CDR2 from the germline V gene are SEHNR and FQNEAQ (reference sequence). The CDR3 extends over 14 amino acids. The CDR3 reads CASSPTSGRDEQYF. In DNA, the CDR3 is TGTGCCAGCAGCCCGACTAGCGGGAGGGATGAGCAGTACTTC.

The genes are TRBV30 and TRBJ2-3, with D tentatively TRBD1 (5 bases). The V gene's germline CDR1 is GTSNPN and CDR2 SVGIG (reference sequence). CDR3 length equals 12 residues. Between the trimmed V and J ends, which lost 4 bases and 11 bases, there was a span of 16 bases. The CDR3, as DNA: TGTGCCTGGACCAATGGGGCATATCAGCAGTATTTT. Its translation: CAWTNGAYQQYF.

The V and J genes are TRBV7-3 and TRBJ1-1; D remains ambiguous. CDR1 and CDR2 from the germline V gene are SGHTA and FQGTGA. The CDR3 consists of 15 residues. V lost 2 bases, J lost 1 base, and 11 bases lay in between. The CDR3, as DNA: TGTGCCAGCAGCTTAGAGCCGTCCGCGAACACTGAAGCTTTCTTT. Translated, it gives CASSLEPSANTEAFF.

This clone was picked up a small number of times. The gene calls are TRBV6-5 and TRBJ2-4; D gene ambiguous. CDR3 length equals 14 residues. The germline CDR1 and CDR2 sequences are MNHEY and SVGAGI. V was clipped by 4 bases and J by 0 bases, with 7 bases between them. The CDR3 DNA reads TGTGCCAGCAGTTCTAATACAGCCAAAAACATTCAGTACTTC. Its translation is CASSSNTAKNIQYF.

This clone was observed once. The V and J genes are TRBV28 and TRBJ1-1; D gene unclear. The CDR3 contains 14 residues. Deletions cut 7 bases from V and 0 bases from J, with 12 bases between. Germline V gene sequence: CDR1 MDHEN, CDR2 SYDVKM. The CDR3: CASIRPGMNTEAFF. As DNA, the CDR3 is TGTGCCAGCATACGTCCGGGGATGAACACTGAAGCTTTCTTT. Based on the CDR3 plus reference TRBV28 and TRBJ1-1, the full variable domain is DVKVTQSSRYLVKRTGEKVFLECVQDMDHENMFWYRQDPGLGLRLIYFSYDVKMKEKGDIPEGYSVSREKKERFSLILESASTNQTSMYLCASIRPGMNTEAFFGQGTRLTVV.

V is TRBV7-2 and J is TRBJ1-1; D not certain. Trimming removed 3 bases from V and 3 bases from J, with 11 bases in between. There are 14 residues in the CDR3. Germline CDR1 reads SGHTA; CDR2 reads FQGNSA. The CDR3 DNA is TGTGCCAGCAGCTTGATCTCGATGGACACTGAAGCTTTCTTT. The encoded protein is CASSLISMDTEAFF.

This clone was observed a handful of times. This chain joins TRBV28 and TRBJ2-7, with 7 bases that match TRBD2. There are 13 residues in the CDR3. Germline V lookup: CDR1 MDHEN, CDR2 SYDVKM. The V gene end was trimmed by 6 bases and the J gene end by 6 bases; junction bases not matched to a gene: 8. DNA for the CDR3: TGTGCCAGCAGCTCGGGTTGGGGGGGCGAGCAGTACGTC. It yields the protein CASSSGWGGEQYV.

The chain joins TRBV5-6 to TRBJ1-2, with D perhaps TRBD1 (5 bases). Germline V gene lookup returns CDR1 SGHDT and CDR2 YYEEEE. This CDR3 has 13 residues. V was clipped by 5 bases and J by 8 bases, with 16 bases between them. The CDR3 coding sequence is TGTGCCAGCAGAACCCTGTCCAGGGACGGCTACACCTTC. Protein: CASRTLSRDGYTF. Based on the CDR3 plus reference TRBV5-6 and TRBJ1-2, the full variable domain is DAGVTQSPTHLIKTRGQQVTLRCSPKSGHDTVSWYQQALGQGPQFIFQYYEEEERQRGNFPDRFSGHQFPNYSSELNVNALLLGDSALYLCASRTLSRDGYTFGSGTRLTVV.

The CDR3 here is CASSSVTPIAYEQYF. The CDR3 DNA reads as TGTGCCAGCAGTTCCGTCACCCCTATCGCCTACGAGCAGTACTTC. The rearrangement joins TRBV28 to TRBJ2-7, with no clear D. Germline CDR1 and CDR2: MDHEN and SYDVKM. CDR3 length equals 15 residues. V lost 4 bases to trimming and J lost 2 bases, with 15 bases between them.

J is TRBJ2-7 and V is TRBV7-9; 12 positions agree with TRBD2. The germline gives CDR1 SEHNR, CDR2 FQNEAQ (reference sequence). V was clipped by 4 bases and J by 5 bases; unmatched bases: 6. This CDR3 region has 15 residues. In nucleotides, the CDR3 is TGTGCCAGCAGCTACCAGACTAGCGGGAGCCACGAGCAGTACTTC. This gives the protein CASSYQTSGSHEQYF. Full variable domain (missing parts from reference TRBV7-9 and TRBJ2-7): DTGVSQNPRHKITKRGQNVTFRCDPISEHNRLYWYRQTLGQGPEFLTYFQNEAQLEKSRLLSDRFSAERPKGSFSTLEIQRTEQGDSAMYLCASSYQTSGSHEQYFGPGTRLTVT.

This chain links TRBV6-1 with TRBJ1-6; no clear D. Looked up from germline, CDR1 is MNHNS and CDR2 is SASEGT. The CDR3 is made up of 13 amino acids. V was pared by 0 bases and J by 11 bases, with 8 bases between. The CDR3 DNA follows: TGTGCCAGCAGTGAAGCGAACGGTGCACCCCTCCACTTT. This sequence encodes CASSEANGAPLHF.

The genes are TRBV7-9 and TRBJ1-5; 10 bases agree with TRBD1. Trimming removed 3 bases from V and 7 bases from J; junction bases left unmatched: 9. The length of the CDR3 is 16 residues. Germline loops: CDR1 SEHNR, CDR2 FQNEAQ (reference sequence). The CDR3 DNA reads as TGTGCCAGCAGCTTTGGGTGGGACAGGGGAAACCAGCCCCAGCATTTT. This gives the protein CASSFGWDRGNQPQHF. The full variable domain, its missing parts supplied by reference TRBV7-9 and TRBJ1-5, is DTGVSQNPRHKITKRGQNVTFRCDPISEHNRLYWYRQTLGQGPEFLTYFQNEAQLEKSRLLSDRFSAERPKGSFSTLEIQRTEQGDSAMYLCASSFGWDRGNQPQHFGDGTRLSIL.

The J gene is TRBJ2-2, the V gene TRBV5-1, with D possibly matching TRBD1 (5 bases). Germline-derived CDR1 and CDR2 are SGHRS and YFSETQ. Trimming left V 4 bases short and J 1 base short, with 11 bases between. The CDR3 length is 15 residues. The CDR3: CASSPRTWNTGELFF. The DNA for the CDR3 is TGCGCCAGCAGCCCACGGACATGGAACACCGGGGAGCTGTTTTTT.

The chain joins TRBV18 to TRBJ1-2; 7 positions match TRBD1. V trimming: 1 base; J trimming: 6 bases; junction bases outside the gene matches: 11. Germline V gene lookup returns CDR1 KGHSH and CDR2 LQKENI. The CDR3 is 16 residues long. CDR3 protein: CASSPLKTGKGDGYTF. CDR3 nucleotides: TGTGCCAGCTCACCACTAAAGACAGGGAAGGGAGATGGCTACACCTTC.

V usage is TRBV13 and J usage is TRBJ2-3; 12 nucleotides match TRBD2. CDR1 and CDR2 from the germline V gene are PRHDT and FYEKMQ (reference sequence). The CDR3 is made up of 17 amino acids. Unmatched junction bases numbered 3, after V lost 0 bases and J lost 2 bases. DNA for the CDR3: TGTGCCAGCAGCTTAGGGGCTAGCGGGGGGGTCACAGATACGCAGTATTTT. Amino acid sequence: CASSLGASGGVTDTQYF.

In DNA form, the CDR3 reads TGTGCCAGCAAAAGGACTAGCGGGAATCAGAATGAGCAGTTCTTC. This codes for CASKRTSGNQNEQFF. The chain couples TRBV11-2 to TRBJ2-1; 12 bases align to TRBD2. V gave up 7 bases and J gave up 7 bases; unmatched junction bases: 8. The CDR3 is 15 amino acids. Germline CDR1 is SGHAT and CDR2 is FQNNGV.

The table lists this clone with a count of one. The chain employs TRBV5-1 and TRBJ2-5; D possibly corresponds to TRBD1 (8 bases). The J call may be wrong; the DNA end is better matched by TRBJ2-7. This CDR3 is built from 17 residues. Germline V lookup: CDR1 SGHRS, CDR2 YFSETQ. CDR3 amino acids: CASSLTGGANRLYEQYF. CDR3 DNA: TGCGCCAGCAGCTTGACAGGGGGGGCGAACCGACTTTACGAGCAGTACTTC.

The sample holds a few counts of this clone. V gene TRBV5-1 combines with J gene TRBJ1-5, with D tentatively TRBD1 (6 bases). V dropped 0 bases and J dropped 3 bases, with 13 bases sitting between them. Per the germline V gene, CDR1 is SGHRS and CDR2 is YFSETQ. CDR3 length equals 16 residues. As DNA, the CDR3 is TGCGCCAGCAGCTTGGACGGGGGGGCTGCCAATCAGCCCCAGCATTTT. Translated: CASSLDGGAANQPQHF.

This chain links TRBV5-1 with TRBJ1-1, with a tentative D call TRBD1 (5 bases). Germline V gives CDR1 SGHRS, CDR2 YFSETQ. Trimming took 3 bases from V and 5 from J, leaving 8 bases between them. The CDR3 totals 12 residues. The CDR3 sequence: CASSSTATEAFF. In DNA, the CDR3 is TGCGCCAGCAGCTCGACAGCGACTGAAGCTTTCTTT.

The CDR3: CSVEEGGRGQFF. DNA of the CDR3: TGCAGCGTTGAAGAGGGGGGAAGAGGGCAGTTCTTC. The chain combines TRBV29-1 with TRBJ2-1; TRBD2 might be the D (6 bases). The CDR3 runs to 12 residues. Between the trimmed V and J ends, which lost 0 bases and 12 bases, there was a span of 12 bases. The germline V gene has CDR1 SQVTM and CDR2 ANQGSEA.

This clone was found once. J is TRBJ1-2 and V is TRBV5-6; D possibly corresponds to TRBD1 (6 bases). The CDR3 has 12 amino acids. CDR1 is SGHDT and CDR2 is YYEEEE in the germline V gene. Trimming stripped 9 bases from V and 4 bases from J, with 13 bases between. The CDR3 DNA reads TGTGCCACCCTGGGCAGGGGCTATGGCTACACCTTC. Encoded protein: CATLGRGYGYTF.

Of note for this clone: The same CDR3 can be traced to other DNA sequences in this sample. The chain employs TRBV5-1 and TRBJ1-2; D remains ambiguous. The CDR3 consists of 12 residues. Trimming removed 3 bases from V and 2 bases from J, with 5 bases in between. The germline CDR1 and CDR2 sequences are SGHRS and YFSETQ. The CDR3 loop is CASSSGNYGYTF. The CDR3 DNA follows: TGCGCCAGCAGCTCGGGGAACTATGGCTACACCTTC.

The J gene is TRBJ1-4, the V gene TRBV5-8; 11 bases agree with TRBD1. This CDR3 is 16 amino acids long. Trimming removed 0 bases from V and 7 bases from J; junction bases left unmatched: 5. Germline V CDR1 and CDR2: SGHTS, YDEGEE. The CDR3 sequence: CASSLGSGTGGEKLFF. CDR3 in DNA: TGTGCCAGCAGCTTGGGGTCCGGGACAGGGGGTGAAAAACTGTTTTTT.

The chain employs TRBV6-6 and TRBJ2-2; D gene ambiguous. V lost 1 base and J 3 bases, leaving 0 bases between the germline ends. There are 12 residues in the CDR3. CDR1 is MNHNY, CDR2 SVGAGI, per germline (reference sequence). The CDR3 coding sequence is TGTGCCAGCAGTTACTACACCGGGGAGCTGTTTTTT. It is translated as CASSYYTGELFF.